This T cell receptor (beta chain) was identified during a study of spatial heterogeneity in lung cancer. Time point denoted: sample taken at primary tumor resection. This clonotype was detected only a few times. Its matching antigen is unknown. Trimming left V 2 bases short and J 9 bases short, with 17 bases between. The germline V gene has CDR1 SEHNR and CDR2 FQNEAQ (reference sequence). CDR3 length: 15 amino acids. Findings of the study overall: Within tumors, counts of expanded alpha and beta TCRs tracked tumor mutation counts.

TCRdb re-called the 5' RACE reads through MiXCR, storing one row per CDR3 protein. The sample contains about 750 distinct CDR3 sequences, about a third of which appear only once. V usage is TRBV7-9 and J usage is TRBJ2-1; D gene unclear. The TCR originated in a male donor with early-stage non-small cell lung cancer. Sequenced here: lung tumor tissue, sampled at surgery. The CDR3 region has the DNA TGTGCCAGCAGCTTACCGGGTCAGCTGTACGTTGAGCAGTTCTTC. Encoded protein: CASSLPGQLYVEQFF. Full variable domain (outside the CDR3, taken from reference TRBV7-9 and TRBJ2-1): DTGVSQNPRHKITKRGQNVTFRCDPISEHNRLYWYRQTLGQGPEFLTYFQNEAQLEKSRLLSDRFSAERPKGSFSTLEIQRTEQGDSAMYLCASSLPGQLYVEQFFGPGTRLTVL.